The 23 T cell receptor beta chains below were found in one sample sequenced in a study of shared clonotypes between healthy human individuals. The repertoire was sequenced with immunoSEQ multiplex PCR; TCRdb's copy has only in-frame clones and lacks some. The profile shows millions of clones, just under 95% of them singletons. Terminally differentiated effector memory CD45RA+ cells were excluded by CCR7 positive selection of CD45RO-negative cells. Sequences were obtained from naive CD8+ T cells sorted from blood. The receptors were gathered from a man aged 18-30 years in good health.

V is TRBV10-1 and J is TRBJ2-7; D perhaps matches TRBD1 (5 bases). The CDR3 loop spans 14 amino acids. The V and J ends lost 1 base and 2 bases respectively, with 9 bases between them. Germline-derived CDR1 and CDR2 are WNHNN and SYGVQD (reference sequence). In DNA form, the CDR3 reads TGCGCCAGCAGTGAGTTCGACAGCCCCTACGAGCAGTACTTC. It specifies CASSEFDSPYEQYF.

This chain joins TRBV5-1 and TRBJ1-2; D is unresolved. The CDR3 loop spans 12 amino acids. CDR1 is SGHRS, CDR2 YFSETQ, per germline. V shed 1 base and J shed 4 bases, with 5 bases lying between them. CDR3 DNA sequence: TGCGCCAGCAGCTTGAGCGGCTATGGCTACACCTTC. This codes for CASSLSGYGYTF.

The rearrangement joins TRBV4-1 to TRBJ2-7; 8 bases agree with TRBD1. This CDR3 spans 14 amino acids. The germline gives CDR1 MGHRA, CDR2 YSYEKL. Trimming at V came to 4 bases and at J to 7 bases, leaving 9 bases not matched to a gene. The CDR3 region is CASSPSQGVGEQYF. DNA for the CDR3: TGCGCCAGCAGCCCGTCACAGGGGGTGGGGGAGCAGTACTTC.

The chain is built from TRBV14 and TRBJ2-7, with TRBD2 as a possible D gene (7 bases). The ends were cut back, 3 bases at V and 6 bases at J, with 18 bases in the middle. CDR3 length: 15 residues. Germline CDR1 is SGHDN and CDR2 is FVKESK. The CDR3 DNA reads as TGTGCCAGCAGCCAGAACTGGGCAGGGGAGGGCGAGCAGTACTTC. Translated: CASSQNWAGEGEQYF.

The table lists this clone with a count of one. The rearrangement joins TRBV7-2 to TRBJ1-1, with D maybe TRBD1 (6 bases). Germline assignment: CDR1 SGHTA and CDR2 FQGNSA. The CDR3 extends over 13 amino acids. The V gene lost 2 bases and the J gene lost 5 bases, with 9 bases spanning the gap. CDR3 in DNA: TGTGCCAGCAGCTTACTCAGGGGAACTGAAGCTTTCTTT. This gives the protein CASSLLRGTEAFF. Supplemented by reference TRBV7-2 and TRBJ1-1, the full variable domain reads GAGVSQSPSNKVTEKGKDVELRCDPISGHTALYWYRQSLGQGLEFLIYFQGNSAPDKSGLPSDRFSAERTGGSVSTLTIQRTQQEDSAVYLCASSLLRGTEAFFGQGTRLTVV.

This chain links TRBV28 with TRBJ1-2; tentative D call: TRBD1 (5 bases). The CDR3 is 14 amino acids. Germline V gene sequence: CDR1 MDHEN, CDR2 SYDVKM. The V gene lost 6 bases and the J gene lost 5 bases, with 16 bases spanning the gap. CDR3 DNA: TGTGCCAGCAGCCAGGAGGGCGGGGGGTATGGCTACACCTTC. Amino acid sequence: CASSQEGGGYGYTF.

The rearrangement joins TRBV18 to TRBJ2-2; possible D gene TRBD2, 5 bases. The germline V gene encodes CDR1 KGHSH and CDR2 LQKENI. The CDR3 contains 14 residues. Trimming pared 3 bases from V and 4 bases from J, leaving 9 bases between. The DNA for the CDR3 is TGTGCCAGCTCACCTCGGGAAGGCACCGGGGAGCTGTTTTTT. Translation gives CASSPREGTGELFF.

The V gene is TRBV7-9, the J gene TRBJ2-2, with D possibly TRBD1 on 5 matching bases. Trimming took off 4 bases at V and 2 bases at J, with 11 bases between the two ends. Germline-derived CDR1 and CDR2 are SEHNR and FQNEAQ (reference sequence). The CDR3 extends over 15 amino acids. Here the CDR3 DNA reads TGTGCCAGCAGCTCCCTGACAGTTAACACCGGGGAGCTGTTTTTT. Translated: CASSSLTVNTGELFF. Full variable domain (remainder filled in from reference TRBV7-9 and TRBJ2-2): DTGVSQNPRHKITKRGQNVTFRCDPISEHNRLYWYRQTLGQGPEFLTYFQNEAQLEKSRLLSDRFSAERPKGSFSTLEIQRTEQGDSAMYLCASSSLTVNTGELFFGEGSRLTVL.

The rearrangement joins TRBV9 to TRBJ2-7; perhaps D is TRBD1 or TRBD2 (5 bases each). The CDR3 is made up of 16 amino acids. Germline V lookup: CDR1 SGDLS, CDR2 YYNGEE. The V and J ends lost 4 bases and 0 bases respectively, with 17 bases between them. CDR3 region: CASSPFARDPSYEQYF. Written as DNA, the CDR3 is TGTGCCAGCAGCCCTTTTGCTCGGGACCCCTCCTACGAGCAGTACTTC. The variable domain in full, completed from reference TRBV9 and TRBJ2-7, reads DSGVTQTPKHLITATGQRVTLRCSPRSGDLSVYWYQQSLDQGLQFLIQYYNGEERAKGNILERFSAQQFPDLHSELNLSSLELGDSALYFCASSPFARDPSYEQYFGPGTRLTVT.

About this clone: The sample holds other DNA sequences that translate to the same CDR3. The chain links TRBV28 to TRBJ2-3; D may be TRBD1 (5 bases). CDR1 MDHEN and CDR2 SYDVKM come from the germline V gene. CDR3 length: 14 amino acids. Trimming pared 1 base from V and 6 bases from J, leaving 11 bases between. The CDR3, as DNA: TGTGCCAGCAGTTTATTCGGTGGGGCGGATACGCAGTATTTT. This sequence encodes CASSLFGGADTQYF.

The genes are TRBV27 and TRBJ2-2; D perhaps matches TRBD1 (6 bases). The CDR3 is 16 amino acids. Germline V gives CDR1 MNHEY, CDR2 SMNVEV (reference sequence). Trimming removed 4 bases at V and 6 bases at J, with 18 bases between. The DNA of the CDR3 is TGTGCCAGCAGTTCTCACAGGGTGACTTTGTCCGGGGAGCTGTTTTTT. Its protein is CASSSHRVTLSGELFF.

This clone has just one count. The chain is built from TRBV7-8 and TRBJ2-7, with 8 bases fitting TRBD1. The CDR3 consists of 15 residues. Germline CDR1 and CDR2: SGHVS and FQNEAQ. Trimming removed 4 bases from V and 0 bases from J; junction bases left unmatched: 5. The CDR3 loop is CASSSGTGASYEQYF. CDR3 nucleotides: TGTGCCAGCAGCTCCGGGACAGGCGCCTCCTACGAGCAGTACTTC.

This rearrangement joins TRBV28 to TRBJ1-2, with 9 bases aligning to TRBD1. The CDR3 totals 15 residues. With V trimmed by 6 bases and J by 5 bases, 10 bases remained unmatched. CDR1 and CDR2 from the germline V gene are MDHEN and SYDVKM. Here the CDR3 reads CASSETGGAGYGYTF. CDR3 sequence (DNA): TGTGCCAGCAGCGAGACAGGGGGAGCGGGGTATGGCTACACCTTC.

The chain recombines TRBV5-1 with TRBJ1-1; 8 nucleotides line up with TRBD1. V was pared by 0 bases and J by 6 bases, with 7 bases of the junction left unmatched. Germline lookup yields CDR1 SGHRS and CDR2 YFSETQ. The CDR3 is made up of 15 amino acids. CDR3 residues: CASSLATGGMPEAFF. The DNA for the CDR3 is TGCGCCAGCAGCTTGGCTACAGGGGGAATGCCTGAAGCTTTCTTT.

Here the CDR3 reads CASSSTDRYNQPQHF. The CDR3 nucleotides are TGTGCCAGCAGCTCCACAGACAGGTACAATCAGCCCCAGCATTTT. This chain joins TRBV7-9 and TRBJ1-5; maybe TRBD1 (6 bases). CDR1 and CDR2 (germline): SEHNR, FQNEAQ (reference sequence). The CDR3 loop spans 15 amino acids. With 4 bases removed from V and 3 bases from J, the gap between germline ends came to 13 bases.

The CDR3 reads CASSPGTGSPGELFF. The CDR3, as DNA: TGTGCCAGCAGCCCCGGGACAGGAAGCCCCGGGGAGCTGTTTTTT. The chain couples TRBV6-5 to TRBJ2-2; 8 bases match TRBD1. The V and J ends lost 6 bases and 6 bases, in that order; junction bases with no gene match: 9. This CDR3 is built from 15 residues. Germline CDR1 is MNHEY and CDR2 is SVGAGI.

The V gene is TRBV7-9, the J gene TRBJ2-7; D is unclear. Deletions cut 5 bases from V and 5 bases from J, with 13 bases between. This CDR3 contains 13 residues. CDR1 and CDR2 (germline): SEHNR, FQNEAQ (reference sequence). CDR3 region: CASSPKEINEQYF. CDR3 in DNA: TGTGCCAGCAGCCCAAAAGAGATCAACGAGCAGTACTTC.

The rearrangement links TRBV2 to TRBJ2-3; 7 bases align to TRBD1. The CDR3 runs 15 residues. V dropped 7 bases and J dropped 3; count of bases not matched to a gene: 10. Germline V gives CDR1 SNHLY, CDR2 FYNNEI. CDR3 DNA sequence: TGTGCCAGCACCCAACCCGAACAGGGGACAGATACGCAGTATTTT. Its translation: CASTQPEQGTDTQYF.

The chain is built from TRBV9 and TRBJ2-3; D might be TRBD1 or TRBD2, each matching 5 bases. The CDR3 runs 15 residues. Per germline, CDR1 SGDLS and CDR2 YYNGEE. With 5 bases removed from V and 2 bases from J, the gap between germline ends came to 15 bases. In DNA, the CDR3 is TGTGCCAGCAGTGACGGGACGTCCTACACAGATACGCAGTATTTT. Translating gives CASSDGTSYTDTQYF.

Turning to this clone: The same CDR3 can be traced to other DNA sequences in this sample. The chain combines TRBV5-4 with TRBJ1-2; D gene unclear. The CDR3 is 13 residues long. Germline assignment: CDR1 SGHNT and CDR2 YYREEE (reference sequence). V was trimmed by 1 base and J by 2 bases, leaving 6 bases between them. CDR3 protein: CASSLRGNYGYTF. DNA of the CDR3: TGTGCCAGCAGCTTGAGAGGGAACTATGGCTACACCTTC.

The chain links TRBV27 to TRBJ1-6, with D tentatively TRBD1 (6 bases). The CDR3 loop spans 13 amino acids. The V end was cut by 8 bases, the J end by 7 bases, with 12 bases between. The germline V gene has CDR1 MNHEY and CDR2 SMNVEV (reference sequence). The CDR3 region is CASAGTPNSPLHF. CDR3 nucleotides: TGTGCCAGCGCCGGGACACCAAATTCACCCCTCCACTTT.

The chain links TRBV9 to TRBJ2-1; the match to TRBD2 covers 9 bases. The V gene end was trimmed by 3 bases and the J gene end by 10 bases; junction bases not matched to a gene: 11. CDR1 and CDR2 (germline): SGDLS, YYNGEE. This CDR3 comprises 15 residues. The CDR3: CASSAFGAGGEEQFF. In DNA form, the CDR3 reads TGTGCCAGCAGCGCCTTCGGGGCGGGAGGGGAGGAGCAGTTCTTC.

The chain has TRBV5-6 and TRBJ1-1; possibly TRBD1 for D (5 bases). Looked up from germline, CDR1 is SGHDT and CDR2 is YYEEEE. The CDR3 is 14 amino acids. V lost 0 bases, J lost 5 bases, and 11 bases lay in between. The CDR3 is CASSLAYGGTEAFF. The CDR3 bases are TGTGCCAGCAGCTTGGCTTACGGGGGAACTGAAGCTTTCTTT.